These 29 T cell receptor beta chains originate from one sample sequenced in a study of shared clonotypes between healthy human individuals. Sequencing used immunoSEQ multiplex PCR; TCRdb keeps in-frame clones, though not all of them. The table lists roughly 680,000 clones, roughly 72% of them singletons. The sequencing input was memory CD4+ T cells sorted from blood. The subset here: CD45RA-negative fraction. The receptors originated from a woman under 40 in good health.

The genes are TRBV2 and TRBJ1-1, with 7 positions matching TRBD1. With 4 bases clipped from V and 3 bases from J, the junction kept 11 bases outside the gene matches. The germline V gene has CDR1 SNHLY and CDR2 FYNNEI. The CDR3 is made up of 16 amino acids. CDR3 nucleotides: TGTGCCAGCAGTGTGTGGCAGGGGGGCCCTGACACTGAAGCTTTCTTT. It specifies CASSVWQGGPDTEAFF.

The genes are TRBV27 and TRBJ1-2, with TRBD1 matching 7 bases. This CDR3 region has 14 residues. V dropped 5 bases and J dropped 4; count of bases not matched to a gene: 7. The germline V gene has CDR1 MNHEY and CDR2 SMNVEV (reference sequence). CDR3: CASSVTGVGYGYTF. CDR3 DNA: TGTGCCAGCAGTGTTACAGGGGTTGGCTATGGCTACACCTTC.

V gene TRBV27 combines with J gene TRBJ1-2, with TRBD1 identical over 8 bases. Trimming cost V 5 bases and J 2 bases; bases outside gene matches: 7. The V gene's germline CDR1 is MNHEY and CDR2 SMNVEV (reference sequence). The CDR3 spans 15 residues. The CDR3 loop is CASSARQGWNYGYTF. CDR3 nucleotides: TGTGCCAGCAGTGCCCGACAGGGGTGGAACTATGGCTACACCTTC.

The V call is TRBV29-1, the J call TRBJ2-1, with 16 positions matching TRBD2. CDR3 length equals 15 residues. CDR1 and CDR2 from the germline V gene are SQVTM and ANQGSEA. J gave up 8 bases and V 7 bases, and 8 bases lay outside the gene matches. The CDR3 sequence is CSAPGLAGGPDEQFF. The DNA for the CDR3 is TGCAGCGCGCCGGGACTAGCGGGAGGGCCAGATGAGCAGTTCTTC.

The V gene is TRBV7-2, the J gene TRBJ2-1; D gene unclear. Deletions cut 5 bases from V and 2 bases from J, with 10 bases between. The germline V gene has CDR1 SGHTA and CDR2 FQGNSA. This CDR3 comprises 14 residues. CDR3 coding DNA: TGTGCCAGCAGCGTCGGTTCCACCTACAATGAGCAGTTCTTC. Translated, it gives CASSVGSTYNEQFF. Drawing the rest from reference TRBV7-2 and TRBJ2-1, the complete variable domain is GAGVSQSPSNKVTEKGKDVELRCDPISGHTALYWYRQSLGQGLEFLIYFQGNSAPDKSGLPSDRFSAERTGGSVSTLTIQRTQQEDSAVYLCASSVGSTYNEQFFGPGTRLTVL.

There are a few counts of this clone. The CDR3 spells CASSPATKYYEQYF. In nucleotides, the CDR3 is TGTGCCAGCTCACCAGCCACTAAATACTACGAGCAGTACTTC. V and J are TRBV18 and TRBJ2-7; D is unresolved. V was clipped by 2 bases and J by 3 bases, with 11 bases between them. CDR1 and CDR2 (germline): KGHSH, LQKENI. This CDR3 is built from 14 residues.

This chain uses TRBV2 with TRBJ2-2; D unclear. Germline V gene lookup returns CDR1 SNHLY and CDR2 FYNNEI. The CDR3 sequence is 14 residues long. V lost 7 bases and J lost 0, with 9 bases in between. The CDR3 loop is CASTPRTNTGELFF. Here the CDR3 DNA reads TGTGCCAGCACGCCCAGGACGAACACCGGGGAGCTGTTTTTT.

This clone has more than one count but fewer than ten. This sequence joins TRBV5-1 and TRBJ2-4, with TRBD1 matching 7 bases. Trimming at V came to 4 bases and at J to 11 bases, leaving 9 bases not matched to a gene. Germline V gives CDR1 SGHRS, CDR2 YFSETQ. The CDR3 runs 13 residues. The CDR3 coding sequence is TGCGCCAGCAGCACAGGGGACAGATCGGTTCAGTACTTC. Protein: CASSTGDRSVQYF.

The chain is built from TRBV27 and TRBJ2-1; D remains ambiguous. Germline CDR1 MNHEY, CDR2 SMNVEV (reference sequence). The CDR3 is 17 amino acids. V dropped 0 bases and J dropped 0 bases, with 12 bases sitting between them. The CDR3 reads CASSLSIGRISYNEQFF. As DNA, the CDR3 is TGTGCCAGCAGTTTATCAATCGGGCGGATCTCCTACAATGAGCAGTTCTTC.

V usage is TRBV6-5 and J usage is TRBJ1-1; D gene unclear. Trimming stripped 6 bases from V and 0 bases from J, with 11 bases between. Germline CDR1 and CDR2: MNHEY and SVGAGI. The CDR3 is 14 amino acids. For the CDR3, the DNA is TGTGCCAGCAGAAAACAGCGCATGAACACTGAAGCTTTCTTT. This gives the protein CASRKQRMNTEAFF.

The rearrangement joins TRBV30 to TRBJ1-2, with TRBD1 matching 10 bases. The germline CDR1 and CDR2 sequences are GTSNPN and SVGIG (reference sequence). The CDR3 is made up of 15 amino acids. The junction had 10 bases not matched to a gene; V was cut back by 2 bases and J by 7 bases. The CDR3 reads CAWSYQAGTGAGYTF. The CDR3 DNA reads TGTGCCTGGAGTTACCAGGCCGGGACAGGGGCTGGCTACACCTTC.

This chain uses TRBV5-1 with TRBJ2-1; 11 bases map to TRBD2. Unmatched junction bases numbered 12, after V lost 2 bases and J lost 5 bases. Germline CDR1 SGHRS, CDR2 YFSETQ. This CDR3 region has 18 residues. Here the CDR3 reads CASSLRRTGTSGDNEQFF. The CDR3 region has the DNA TGCGCCAGCAGCTTACGGAGGACCGGGACTAGCGGTGACAATGAGCAGTTCTTC.

This clone was recorded only once. The chain uses TRBV28 and TRBJ2-1; perhaps TRBD2 as D (5 bases). CDR1 MDHEN and CDR2 SYDVKM come from the germline V gene. This CDR3 has 13 amino acids. V lost 5 bases and J 8 bases, leaving 13 bases between the germline ends. CDR3 DNA sequence: TGTGCCAGCAGTGGCCCGGGGAGAGATGAGCAGTTCTTC. Protein product: CASSGPGRDEQFF.

The chain links TRBV18 to TRBJ1-4; no reliable D call. Trimming cost V 2 bases and J 0 bases, with 13 bases left between them. The CDR3 is 17 amino acids. CDR1 and CDR2 (germline): KGHSH, LQKENI. The CDR3 DNA is TGTGCCAGCTCACCAGCTACAAGGTTCGCAACTAATGAAAAACTGTTTTTT. Translated: CASSPATRFATNEKLFF.

The chain carries TRBV10-3 and TRBJ2-1, with TRBD1 matching over 7 bases. CDR1 ENHRY and CDR2 SYGVKD come from the germline V gene. The V and J ends lost 3 bases and 7 bases, in that order; junction bases with no gene match: 6. The CDR3 is 14 residues long. The CDR3 coding sequence is TGTGCCATCAGTGATAGGACAGGACGGAATGAGCAGTTCTTC. Translation: CAISDRTGRNEQFF.

The V gene is TRBV9, the J gene TRBJ2-3, with 12 bases matching TRBD2. Germline CDR1 is SGDLS and CDR2 is YYNGEE. The V and J ends lost 0 bases and 5 bases, in that order; junction bases with no gene match: 7. The CDR3 sequence is 17 residues long. The CDR3 here is CASSVGGLAGLKDTQYF. DNA of the CDR3: TGTGCCAGCAGCGTAGGAGGACTAGCGGGACTTAAAGATACGCAGTATTTT.

V usage is TRBV7-2 and J usage is TRBJ2-3; possibly TRBD1 or TRBD2 for D (5 bases each). Deletions cut 3 bases from V and 3 bases from J, with 13 bases between. This CDR3 has 15 amino acids. CDR1 and CDR2 from the germline V gene are SGHTA and FQGNSA. CDR3: CASSFRGVLTDTQYF. DNA for the CDR3: TGTGCCAGCAGCTTTAGAGGGGTATTGACAGATACGCAGTATTTT. The full variable domain, its missing parts supplied by reference TRBV7-2 and TRBJ2-3, is GAGVSQSPSNKVTEKGKDVELRCDPISGHTALYWYRQSLGQGLEFLIYFQGNSAPDKSGLPSDRFSAERTGGSVSTLTIQRTQQEDSAVYLCASSFRGVLTDTQYFGPGTRLTVL.

This clone was found many times. In nucleotides, the CDR3 is TGCGCCAGCAGCTTGGAATGGTCTGGCACCGGGGAGCTGTTTTTT. Encoded protein: CASSLEWSGTGELFF. This rearrangement joins TRBV5-1 to TRBJ2-2, with unresolved D. V was pared by 0 bases and J by 4 bases, with 10 bases between. This CDR3 contains 15 residues. Germline V gene data show CDR1 as SGHRS and CDR2 as YFSETQ.

The chain links TRBV6-5 to TRBJ2-7, with a possible D match to TRBD1 (6 bases). In germline, CDR1 is MNHEY, CDR2 SVGAGI. Deletions cut 9 bases from V and 6 bases from J, with 18 bases between. This CDR3 contains 13 residues. The DNA for the CDR3 is TGTGCCAGTATCGGACAGTTATCGGGCGAGCAGTACTTC. Translating it yields CASIGQLSGEQYF.

This clone has only one observation. The chain couples TRBV11-3 to TRBJ2-1; the D is unclear. Germline values: CDR1 SGHNT, CDR2 YENEEA. V was pared by 2 bases and J by 5 bases, with 7 bases between. The CDR3 extends over 13 amino acids. The CDR3 spells CASSLFGNNEQFF. The CDR3 coding sequence is TGTGCCAGCAGCTTATTCGGTAACAATGAGCAGTTCTTC.

Only a few counts were recorded for this clone. The gene calls are TRBV7-9 and TRBJ2-7; D is unclear. There are 12 residues in the CDR3. Trimming shortened V by 5 bases and J by 3 bases, and 8 bases separated the two germline ends. The germline V gene encodes CDR1 SEHNR and CDR2 FQNEAQ (reference sequence). The CDR3 loop is CASSPTHYEQYF. CDR3 coding DNA: TGTGCCAGCAGCCCCACACACTACGAGCAGTACTTC.

Details on this clone: The same CDR3 can be traced to other DNA sequences in this sample. The chain is built from TRBV19 and TRBJ1-2; D is undetermined. Germline-derived CDR1 and CDR2 are LNHDA and SQIVND (reference sequence). Trimming took 3 bases from V and 2 from J, leaving 7 bases between them. The CDR3 extends over 13 amino acids. For the CDR3, the DNA is TGTGCCAGTAGTATCGGACGCAACTATGGCTACACCTTC. This gives the protein CASSIGRNYGYTF.

This clone was picked up a small number of times. This chain joins TRBV5-1 and TRBJ2-1; 14 bases are a match to TRBD2. V gave up 0 bases and J gave up 15 bases; unmatched junction bases: 5. The CDR3 spans 14 residues. Per the germline V gene, CDR1 is SGHRS and CDR2 is YFSETQ. The CDR3 is CASSLDGTSGSGFF. The CDR3 bases are TGCGCCAGCAGCTTGGACGGGACTAGCGGGAGCGGGTTCTTC.

The rearrangement uses TRBV28 and TRBJ1-2; D might be TRBD1 (5 bases). Germline CDR1 MDHEN, CDR2 SYDVKM. CDR3 length equals 13 residues. V lost 6 bases and J lost 8, with 16 bases in between. CDR3 sequence: CASSSDSGRGYTF. CDR3 in DNA: TGTGCCAGCAGCTCCGACTCAGGGAGGGGCTACACCTTC.

This sequence joins TRBV19 and TRBJ2-2, with 8 bases fitting TRBD1. This CDR3 has 14 amino acids. The germline V gene has CDR1 LNHDA and CDR2 SQIVND (reference sequence). Trimming took 4 bases from V and 4 from J; bases not matched to a gene: 2. The chain's CDR3 is CASSSTGGTGELFF. The CDR3 region has the DNA TGTGCCAGTAGTAGCACAGGGGGCACCGGGGAGCTGTTTTTT.

The chain joins TRBV6-1 to TRBJ2-7; weak D call: TRBD2 (6 bases). V was shortened by 1 base and J by 5 bases, with 15 bases between the two germline ends. This CDR3 contains 15 residues. CDR1 MNHNS and CDR2 SASEGT come from the germline V gene. CDR3 sequence: CASSEGAGSPNEQYF. The CDR3 bases are TGTGCCAGCAGTGAAGGGGCCGGGAGCCCCAACGAGCAGTACTTC.

On this clone itself: Other nucleotide sequences from this sample produce the same CDR3. This rearrangement joins TRBV7-9 to TRBJ1-2, with 7 bases that match TRBD1. The CDR3 has 14 amino acids. CDR1 is SEHNR, CDR2 FQNEAQ, per germline (reference sequence). The V and J ends lost 5 bases and 2 bases, in that order; junction bases with no gene match: 5. Written as DNA, the CDR3 is TGTGCCAGCAGCCCTGGACAGGCAAACTATGGCTACACCTTC. Translated, it gives CASSPGQANYGYTF.

The chain couples TRBV6-5 to TRBJ2-7; the D gene is possibly TRBD1 (6 bases). The CDR3 contains 15 residues. V gave up 6 bases and J gave up 0 bases, with 15 bases separating them. Germline lookup yields CDR1 MNHEY and CDR2 SVGAGI. The CDR3 DNA reads TGTGCCAGCAGGGCTGCTGGACAGCACTCCTACGAGCAGTACTTC. This translates into CASRAAGQHSYEQYF.

The CDR3 reads CATSNPGRFYEQYF. The DNA for the CDR3 is TGTGCCACCTCAAACCCTGGACGGTTTTACGAGCAGTACTTC. This chain links TRBV19 with TRBJ2-7; D is uncertain. V was cut by 10 bases and J by 4 bases, with 20 bases left in between. This CDR3 is 14 amino acids long. CDR1 is LNHDA and CDR2 is SQIVND in the germline V gene (reference sequence).